Presented here are 6 T cell receptor beta chains from one specimen sequenced in a study of blood T cell repertoires in COVID-19. Libraries were prepared by immunoSEQ multiplex PCR; TCRdb keeps only in-frame clonotypes and omits some of them. The table has 55,000 to 90,000 clones, around nine tenths seen once; the top ten hold under 15%. Material for sequencing was peripheral blood. Source of these receptors: a woman aged 55-75 years with acute or convalescent COVID-19.

The CDR3 DNA reads as TGTGCCAGCAGACCCAACAGGGCAGAGGGGACTGAAGCTTTCTTT. Its translation is CASRPNRAEGTEAFF. The rearrangement links TRBV19 to TRBJ1-1; a weak D match, TRBD1 (6 bases). Germline assignment: CDR1 LNHDA and CDR2 SQIVND (reference sequence). Trimming took off 9 bases at V and 5 bases at J, with 22 bases between the two ends. This CDR3 has 15 amino acids.

This clone was found once. The chain combines TRBV3-1 (or the pseudogene TRBV3-2) with TRBJ1-4; D may be TRBD1 (6 bases). This CDR3 spans 13 amino acids. Germline V gene lookup returns CDR1 LGHDT and CDR2 YNNKEL (reference sequence). V lost 1 base and J lost 9, with 9 bases in between. CDR3 DNA sequence: TGTGCCAGCAGCCAAGGGGGACACCAAAAACTGTTTTTT. Translating gives CASSQGGHQKLFF.

The chain has TRBV28 and TRBJ2-1; 8 bases align to TRBD2. Germline trimming cut 7 bases from V and 5 bases from J; bases unmatched to any gene: 10. Germline CDR1 is MDHEN and CDR2 is SYDVKM. The CDR3 consists of 15 residues. DNA of the CDR3: TGTGCCAGCACCCTAAAGGGCGGGGGGCACAATGAGCAGTTCTTC. This encodes CASTLKGGGHNEQFF. The full variable domain, rest sourced from reference TRBV28 and TRBJ2-1, is DVKVTQSSRYLVKRTGEKVFLECVQDMDHENMFWYRQDPGLGLRLIYFSYDVKMKEKGDIPEGYSVSREKKERFSLILESASTNQTSMYLCASTLKGGGHNEQFFGPGTRLTVL.

This CDR3 reads CASSLAGQGNYGYTF. The CDR3 DNA sequence: TGTGCCAGCAGCTTAGCTGGACAGGGGAACTATGGCTACACCTTC. V usage is TRBV13 and J usage is TRBJ1-2; TRBD1 matches 9 bases. The CDR3 has 15 residues. V lost 1 base and J lost 2; bases outside the gene matches: 2. Germline V gives CDR1 PRHDT, CDR2 FYEKMQ (reference sequence).

The V call is TRBV3-1 (or the pseudogene TRBV3-2), the J call TRBJ1-2; 7 nucleotides match TRBD1. V was clipped by 4 bases and J by 8 bases; unmatched bases: 13. In germline, CDR1 is LGHDT, CDR2 YNNKEL (reference sequence). This CDR3 comprises 15 residues. CDR3 nucleotides: TGTGCCAGCAGCCCGAGACCGACAGGGCGGGACGGCTACACCTTC. Its protein is CASSPRPTGRDGYTF.

This chain links TRBV2 with TRBJ1-5; tentatively, D is TRBD1 (5 bases). Germline V lookup: CDR1 SNHLY, CDR2 FYNNEI. V shed 4 bases and J shed 4 bases, with 11 bases lying between them. CDR3 length: 14 amino acids. CDR3 nucleotides: TGTGCCAGCAGTGGAGACAGTGAGAATCAGCCCCAGCATTTT. It encodes CASSGDSENQPQHF.